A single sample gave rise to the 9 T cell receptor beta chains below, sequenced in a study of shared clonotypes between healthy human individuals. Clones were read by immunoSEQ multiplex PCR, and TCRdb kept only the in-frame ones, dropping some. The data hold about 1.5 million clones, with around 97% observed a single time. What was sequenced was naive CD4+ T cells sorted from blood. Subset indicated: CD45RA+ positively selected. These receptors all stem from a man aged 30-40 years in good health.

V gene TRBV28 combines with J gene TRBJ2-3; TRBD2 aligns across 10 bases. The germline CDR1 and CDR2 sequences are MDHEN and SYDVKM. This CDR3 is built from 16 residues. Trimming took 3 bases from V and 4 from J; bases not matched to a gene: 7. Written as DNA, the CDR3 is TGTGCCAGCAGTTTCGGAGCGGGAGGGGGGGCAGATACGCAGTATTTT. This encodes CASSFGAGGGADTQYF. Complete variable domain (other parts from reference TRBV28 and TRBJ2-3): DVKVTQSSRYLVKRTGEKVFLECVQDMDHENMFWYRQDPGLGLRLIYFSYDVKMKEKGDIPEGYSVSREKKERFSLILESASTNQTSMYLCASSFGAGGGADTQYFGPGTRLTVL.

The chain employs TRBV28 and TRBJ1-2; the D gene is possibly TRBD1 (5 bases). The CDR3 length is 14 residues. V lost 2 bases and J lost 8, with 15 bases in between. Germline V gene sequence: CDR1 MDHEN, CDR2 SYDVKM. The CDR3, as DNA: TGTGCCAGCAGTTTACGGACACCCCCCCGGGGCTACACCTTC. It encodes CASSLRTPPRGYTF.

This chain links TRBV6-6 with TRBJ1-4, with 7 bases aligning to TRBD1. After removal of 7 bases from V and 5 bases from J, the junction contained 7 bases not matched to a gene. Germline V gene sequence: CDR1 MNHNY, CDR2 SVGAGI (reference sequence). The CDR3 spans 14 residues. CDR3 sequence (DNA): TGTGCCAGCAACACAGACAGGGTAAATGAAAAACTGTTTTTT. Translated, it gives CASNTDRVNEKLFF.

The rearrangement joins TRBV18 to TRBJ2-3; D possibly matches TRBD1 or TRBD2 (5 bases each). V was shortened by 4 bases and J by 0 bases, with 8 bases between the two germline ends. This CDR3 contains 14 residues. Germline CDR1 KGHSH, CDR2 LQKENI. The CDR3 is CASSLRDSTDTQYF. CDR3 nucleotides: TGTGCCAGCTCACTCCGGGACAGCACAGATACGCAGTATTTT. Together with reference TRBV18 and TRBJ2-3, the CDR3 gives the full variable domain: NAGVMQNPRHLVRRRGQEARLRCSPMKGHSHVYWYRQLPEEGLKFMVYLQKENIIDESGMPKERFSAEFPKEGPSILRIQQVVRGDSAAYFCASSLRDSTDTQYFGPGTRLTVL.

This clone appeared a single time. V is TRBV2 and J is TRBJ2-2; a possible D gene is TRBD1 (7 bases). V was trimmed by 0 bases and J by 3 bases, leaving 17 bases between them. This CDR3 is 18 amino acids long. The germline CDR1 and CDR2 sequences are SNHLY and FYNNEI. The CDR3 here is CASSEAPGGGLDTGELFF. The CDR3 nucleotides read TGTGCCAGCAGTGAAGCCCCAGGGGGAGGTCTGGACACCGGGGAGCTGTTTTTT.

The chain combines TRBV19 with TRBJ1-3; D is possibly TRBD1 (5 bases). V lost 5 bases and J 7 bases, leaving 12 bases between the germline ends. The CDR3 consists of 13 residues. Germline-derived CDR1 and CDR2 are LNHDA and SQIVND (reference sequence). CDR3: CASSPSGDNTIYF. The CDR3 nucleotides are TGTGCCAGTAGTCCATCGGGGGATAACACCATATATTTT.

CDR3 nucleotide sequence: TGTGCTAGTGGTTTGGACTTCGGAACTGAAGCTTTCTTT. It codes for CASGLDFGTEAFF. The V and J genes are TRBV12-5 and TRBJ1-1; D is undetermined. V was pared by 1 base and J by 5 bases, with 8 bases between. Germline lookup yields CDR1 LGHNT and CDR2 FRNRAP. CDR3 size: 13 residues.

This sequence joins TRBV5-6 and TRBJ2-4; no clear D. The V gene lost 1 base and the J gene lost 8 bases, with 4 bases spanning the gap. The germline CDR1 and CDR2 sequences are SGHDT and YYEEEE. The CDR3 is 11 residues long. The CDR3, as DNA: TGTGCCAGCAGCTTGTCATACATTCAGTACTTC. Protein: CASSLSYIQYF.

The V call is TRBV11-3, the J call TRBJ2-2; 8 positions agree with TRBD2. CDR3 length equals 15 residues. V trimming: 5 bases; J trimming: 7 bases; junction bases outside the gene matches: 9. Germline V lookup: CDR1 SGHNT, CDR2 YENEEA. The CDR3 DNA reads TGTGCCAGCAGCCCGAGACTAGCGACCGTCGGGGAGCTGTTTTTT. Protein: CASSPRLATVGELFF.